The rows below give T cell receptor beta chains drawn from one sample of a study of T cell repertoires in cytomegalovirus infection. TCRdb re-called the reads through MiXCR, storing one row per CDR3 protein. The sample records some 400,000 distinct CDR3 sequences, about a sixth being singletons. The material sequenced was PBMCs. These TCRs come from a human donor in good health (CMV status not recorded). Some clones in this sample may be carry-over from other donors' samples. Both conserved end residues are part of each CDR3. Each record gives: CDR3 length, V gene, CDR3 protein.

CDR3 length: 16; V gene: TRBV7-2; CDR3 protein: CASSSWDRGYNSPLHF
CDR3 length: 13; V gene: TRBV7-2; CDR3 protein: CASSLTYTYEQYF
CDR3 length: 14; V gene: TRBV9; CDR3 protein: CASSRASGSPEQYF
CDR3 length: 13; V gene: TRBV7-2; CDR3 protein: CASRLASYNEQCF
CDR3 length: 15; V gene: TRBV19; CDR3 protein: CASSIDKLRRLEQFF
CDR3 length: 12; V gene: TRBV20-1; CDR3 protein: CSASPPPNEQFF
CDR3 length: 14; V gene: TRBV7-9; CDR3 protein: CASSWTSTNEKLFF
CDR3 length: 17; V gene: TRBV10-3; CDR3 protein: CAISEPPGDKGGDTQYF
CDR3 length: 15; V gene: TRBV7-2; CDR3 protein: CASSLPHGSNEKLFF
CDR3 length: 15; V gene: TRBV5-5; CDR3 protein: CASSLVGLAVDEQFF
CDR3 length: 16; V gene: TRBV12-3/TRBV12-4; CDR3 protein: CASSSSGLLTLNEQFF
CDR3 length: 12; V gene: TRBV27; CDR3 protein: CASSFRGHEQYF
CDR3 length: 14; V gene: TRBV20-1; CDR3 protein: CSAPGGTTNEKLFF
CDR3 length: 17; V gene: TRBV10-3; CDR3 protein: CAISPGGDLLPYNEQFF
CDR3 length: 16; V gene: TRBV28; CDR3 protein: CASSLLPGQGFTEAFF
CDR3 length: 17; V gene: TRBV19; CDR3 protein: CASSELGTGVNHQPQHF
CDR3 length: 11; V gene: TRBV6-2/TRBV6-3; CDR3 protein: CASRDPYEQYF
CDR3 length: 15; V gene: TRBV7-2; CDR3 protein: CASSPEGGRGTEAFF
CDR3 length: 17; V gene: TRBV7-4; CDR3 protein: CASSQIRSAGGTYEQYF
CDR3 length: 14; V gene: TRBV6-1; CDR3 protein: CASSKRGVQETQYF
CDR3 length: 18; V gene: TRBV7-8; CDR3 protein: CASSLPPFSNRRNYGYTF
CDR3 length: 16; V gene: TRBV28; CDR3 protein: CASSLRTGLGRSPLHF
CDR3 length: 13; V gene: TRBV15; CDR3 protein: CATSIDRSYEQYF
CDR3 length: 14; V gene: TRBV29-1; CDR3 protein: CSVALAGGVETQYF
CDR3 length: 13; V gene: TRBV12-3/TRBV12-4; CDR3 protein: CASSLVREVEQYF
CDR3 length: 14; V gene: TRBV12-3/TRBV12-4; CDR3 protein: CASRGTGGYTEAFF
CDR3 length: 15; V gene: TRBV7-2; CDR3 protein: CASSSDRGHNSPLHF
CDR3 length: 15; V gene: TRBV12-3/TRBV12-4; CDR3 protein: CASSPTGTTAYEQYF
CDR3 length: 14; V gene: TRBV7-8; CDR3 protein: CASSWTASGEKLFF
CDR3 length: 16; V gene: TRBV28; CDR3 protein: CASSLGLAGPLDTQYF
CDR3 length: 14; V gene: TRBV6-1; CDR3 protein: CASSDERGWDEQYF
CDR3 length: 13; V gene: TRBV7-2; CDR3 protein: CASRDGRLETQYF
CDR3 length: 13; V gene: TRBV15; CDR3 protein: CATSGGDTGELFF
CDR3 length: 12; V gene: TRBV20-1; CDR3 protein: CSARANNYGYTF
CDR3 length: 16; V gene: TRBV12-3/TRBV12-4; CDR3 protein: CASSLRAGSGANVLTF